The 4 T cell receptor beta chains presented below share a single source sample, sequenced in a study of T cells in Graves' hyperthyroidism and ophthalmopathy. TCR beta CDR3 sequences were amplified from RNA transcripts. TCR CDR3 underwent first-round RT-PCR with the HTBI primer set. Via MiXCR, TCRdb re-called the multiplex PCR reads, giving one row per CDR3 protein. The sample lists under 550,000 distinct CDR3 sequences; roughly 15% were seen once. Sequenced material: blood. These receptor sequences come from a woman aged 18-35 years with Graves' hyperthyroidism.

V and J are TRBV20-1 and TRBJ2-7, with D uncertain. Germline loops: CDR1 DFQATT, CDR2 SNEGSKA (reference sequence). The CDR3 is made up of 13 amino acids. V lost 3 bases, J lost 2 bases, and 11 bases lay in between. The CDR3 region is CSASENKPYEQYF. The CDR3 DNA is TGCAGTGCTAGCGAAAATAAACCCTACGAGCAGTACTTC.

This clonotype occurred a few times. The chain joins TRBV6-2 or TRBV6-3 to TRBJ1-1; D possibly corresponds to TRBD1 (5 bases). Trimming left V 5 bases short and J 5 bases short, with 18 bases between. CDR3 length equals 15 residues. Germline values: CDR1 MNHEY, CDR2 SVGEGT. CDR3: CASSKGPGVTTEAFF. DNA of the CDR3: TGTGCCAGCAGTAAGGGACCCGGGGTGACAACTGAAGCTTTCTTT.

This clonotype was found many times. CDR3 in DNA: TGCGCCAGCAGCCACGGTAGGACAGGGGCGTTCAATGAGCAGTTCTTC. This sequence encodes CASSHGRTGAFNEQFF. This chain uses TRBV4-3 with TRBJ2-1; 9 positions match TRBD1. Germline-derived CDR1 and CDR2 are LGHNA and YSLEER. With V trimmed by 3 bases and J by 6 bases, 9 bases remained unmatched. This CDR3 has 16 residues.

This clonotype was detected ten times or more. The J gene is TRBJ1-5, the V gene TRBV6-1; D gene unclear. Germline V CDR1 and CDR2: MNHNS, SASEGT. Trimming left V 3 bases short and J 0 bases short, with 9 bases between. This CDR3 has 15 amino acids. DNA for the CDR3: TGTGCCAGCAGTGAGCATGTGGGTAGCAATCAGCCCCAGCATTTT. It specifies CASSEHVGSNQPQHF.